This T cell receptor (beta chain) emerged from a study of T cells in Graves' hyperthyroidism and ophthalmopathy. Study details: Blood from the periphery was taken at initial diagnosis, before any treatment.

General study findings and limits: Also found in blood were most expanded thyroid clonotypes above 0.001. Model output signaled ophthalmopathy a median roughly six months ahead of onset.

This CDR3 is built from 16 residues. Trimming took off 7 bases at V and 0 bases at J, with 16 bases between the two ends. CDR1 MNHEY and CDR2 SVGEGT come from the germline V gene. Using RNA transcripts as the source, TCR beta CDR3 regions were amplified. With the HTBI primer set, the TCR CDR3 went through a first round of RT-PCR. TCRdb ran MiXCR on the multiplex PCR reads and lists one entry per CDR3 protein. The sample shows 660,000 or so distinct CDR3 sequences, under 25% of them seen only once. This clonotype was seen only once. What it binds is not known. Sequenced: blood. This chain links TRBV6-2 or TRBV6-3 with TRBJ1-5, with D tentatively TRBD1 (5 bases). This TCR derives from a man aged 25-45 years with Graves' ophthalmopathy. In DNA, the CDR3 is TGTGCCAGCACTCCTCGGGGGGGTGATAGCAATCAGCCCCAGCATTTT. Amino acid sequence: CASTPRGGDSNQPQHF.